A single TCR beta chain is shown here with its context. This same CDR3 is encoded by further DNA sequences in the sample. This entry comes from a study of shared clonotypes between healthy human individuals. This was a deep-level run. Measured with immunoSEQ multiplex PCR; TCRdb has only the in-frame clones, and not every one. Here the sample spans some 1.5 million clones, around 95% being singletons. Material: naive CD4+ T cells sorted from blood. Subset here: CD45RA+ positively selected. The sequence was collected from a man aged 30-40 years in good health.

CDR3 sequence (DNA): TGTGCCAGCAGTTTACCCTTAGGAGAGCAGTTCTTC. Translation gives CASSLPLGEQFF. This rearrangement joins TRBV28 to TRBJ2-1; D is unclear. V was shortened by 2 bases and J by 10 bases, with 9 bases between the two germline ends. CDR1 is MDHEN and CDR2 is SYDVKM in the germline V gene. CDR3 length: 12 amino acids.